These 24 T cell receptor beta chains originate from one sample sequenced in a study of spatial heterogeneity in lung cancer. No antigen has been identified for these receptors. Points from the study as a whole: Tumors with more nonsynonymous mutations had more expanded intratumoral alpha and beta TCRs.

Each CDR3 protein gets one entry after TCRdb re-called the 5' RACE reads with MiXCR. Of roughly 19,000 distinct CDR3 sequences listed, 7.5% are singletons. Time point noted: sample taken at primary tumor resection. Here the sequenced sample was lung tumor tissue, taken at surgery. These receptors all stem from a male donor with early-stage non-small cell lung cancer.

This clonotype was observed many times. The J gene is TRBJ2-3, the V gene TRBV11-2; 8 bases match TRBD2. CDR3 length equals 15 residues. Germline CDR1 SGHAT, CDR2 FQNNGV. Unmatched junction bases numbered 15, after V lost 7 bases and J lost 9 bases. As DNA, the CDR3 is TGTGCCAGCACCCCCAGGGCCGGGGGGGCGGGCACGCAGTATTTT. Protein sequence: CASTPRAGGAGTQYF. Drawing the rest from reference TRBV11-2 and TRBJ2-3, the complete variable domain is EAGVAQSPRYKIIEKRQSVAFWCNPISGHATLYWYQQILGQGPKLLIQFQNNGVVDDSQLPKDRFSAERLKGVDSTLKIQPAKLEDSAVYLCASTPRAGGAGTQYFGPGTRLTVL.

This clonotype was counted ten times or more. The chain is built from TRBV3-1 and TRBJ2-1, with TRBD2 identical over 11 bases. V lost 2 bases to trimming and J lost 0 bases; unmatched junction nucleotides: 15. CDR1 and CDR2 (germline): LGHDT, YNNKEL (reference sequence). This CDR3 has 21 residues. The CDR3 reads CASSQTPPGLAAPSSYNEQFF. The CDR3 region has the DNA TGTGCCAGCAGCCAAACCCCACCGGGACTAGCGGCTCCAAGCTCCTACAATGAGCAGTTCTTC.

This chain connects TRBV6-2 or TRBV6-3 to TRBJ1-1; the D is unclear. This CDR3 region has 15 residues. Germline lookup yields CDR1 MNHEY and CDR2 SVGEGT. V was cut by 1 base and J by 1 base, with 10 bases left in between. Here the CDR3 DNA reads TGTGCCAGCAGTTACTTCCGGGTTCCGAACACTGAAGCTTTCTTT. Translating it yields CASSYFRVPNTEAFF.

This clonotype was detected many times. The V call is TRBV5-1, the J call TRBJ1-2; the D is unclear. The CDR3 spans 14 residues. Germline CDR1 and CDR2: SGHRS and YFSETQ. V lost 5 bases and J lost 11, with 22 bases in between. DNA for the CDR3: TGCGCCAGCAGAGATGGTCCGGAACGGATTAGATACACCTTC. Its translation: CASRDGPERIRYTF.

The V call is TRBV3-1, the J call TRBJ2-3, with a tentative D call TRBD1 (6 bases). This CDR3 is 17 amino acids long. V lost 4 bases, J lost 5 bases, and 22 bases lay in between. Per the germline V gene, CDR1 is LGHDT and CDR2 is YNNKEL (reference sequence). DNA for the CDR3: TGTGCCAGCAGCCCAACAAGCAACACAGAGGGGGTAGATACGCAGTATTTT. This encodes CASSPTSNTEGVDTQYF.

This clonotype came up many times. The rearrangement uses TRBV30 and TRBJ1-6; D is uncertain. This CDR3 has 13 residues. Trimming removed 2 bases from V and 6 bases from J, with 8 bases in between. Germline values: CDR1 GTSNPN, CDR2 SVGIG (reference sequence). DNA of the CDR3: TGTGCCTGGAGTAGGGAGCGTAATTCACCCCTCCACTTT. The encoded protein is CAWSRERNSPLHF.

This clonotype occurred many times. This chain connects TRBV6-5 to TRBJ2-7; 7 nucleotides match TRBD2. The V segment lost 7 bases and the J segment 8 bases; nucleotides outside the gene matches: 17. The CDR3 covers 15 residues. The germline V gene has CDR1 MNHEY and CDR2 SVGAGI. The CDR3 loop is CASTYGGTASGKQYF. DNA of the CDR3: TGTGCCAGCACCTACGGGGGGACGGCCTCGGGCAAGCAGTACTTC.

This clonotype was seen many times. This chain uses TRBV28 with TRBJ1-1; D possibly corresponds to TRBD1 (6 bases). There are 14 residues in the CDR3. Germline CDR1 reads MDHEN; CDR2 reads SYDVKM. The ends were cut back, 6 bases at V and 5 bases at J, with 16 bases in the middle. The CDR3 DNA reads as TGTGCCAGCAGCCAAACAGGGATTTTGACTGAAGCTTTCTTT. Protein: CASSQTGILTEAFF.

This clonotype is classed as medium-sized. V usage is TRBV24-1 and J usage is TRBJ1-5; D is uncertain. The V gene lost 0 bases and the J gene lost 4 bases, with 6 bases spanning the gap. In germline, CDR1 is KGHDR, CDR2 SFDVKD. CDR3 length: 14 residues. CDR3 amino acids: CATSDLNGNQPQHF. In nucleotides, the CDR3 is TGTGCCACCAGTGATTTGAATGGGAATCAGCCCCAGCATTTT.

In this sample, this clonotype turned up many times. The chain's CDR3 is CSARASGGLRETQYF. DNA of the CDR3: TGCAGTGCTAGGGCTAGCGGGGGGCTGAGGGAGACCCAGTACTTC. The gene calls are TRBV20-1 and TRBJ2-5; TRBD2 matches 11 bases. This CDR3 has 15 residues. Trimming took 3 bases from V and 5 from J; bases not matched to a gene: 8. Germline V gene data show CDR1 as DFQATT and CDR2 as SNEGSKA (reference sequence).

This clonotype was seen repeatedly, ten times or more. This chain connects TRBV28 to TRBJ2-3; perhaps TRBD1 as D (6 bases). Germline V gives CDR1 MDHEN, CDR2 SYDVKM. CDR3 length: 12 amino acids. Trimming left V 6 bases short and J 2 bases short, with 6 bases between. The CDR3 DNA is TGTGCCAGCAGGGGACACACAGATACGCAGTATTTT. It encodes CASRGHTDTQYF.

This clonotype was detected many times. The V and J genes are TRBV5-1 and TRBJ2-1; TRBD2 matches 7 bases. CDR3 length: 17 residues. V shed 6 bases, J shed 9 bases, and the junction held 21 bases outside the gene matches. Germline CDR1 SGHRS, CDR2 YFSETQ. As DNA, the CDR3 is TGCGCCAGCACTAGGTCGGGGTTTAGACTAGCCGTGTTTGAGCAGTTCTTC. Translated: CASTRSGFRLAVFEQFF.

V gene TRBV19 combines with J gene TRBJ2-1, with D perhaps assigned TRBD1 or TRBD2 (5 bases each). In germline, CDR1 is LNHDA, CDR2 SQIVND (reference sequence). This CDR3 region has 15 residues. V lost 1 base and J 6 bases, leaving 13 bases between the germline ends. CDR3 DNA: TGTGCCAGTAGTATAGCTACCCATGGGGGCAATGAGCAGTTCTTC. Its translation: CASSIATHGGNEQFF.

This clonotype was recorded at least ten times. The junction shows a germline mismatch at one end, possibly a read error. The chain uses TRBV28 and TRBJ2-7; D is perhaps TRBD1 (6 bases). Per the germline V gene, CDR1 is MDHEN and CDR2 is SYDVKM. This CDR3 is built from 11 residues. CDR3 loop: CASSSVGQPNF. In DNA, the CDR3 is TGTGCCAGCAGCTCTGTTGGACAGCCCAACTTC.

The chain is built from TRBV19 and TRBJ2-1; 10 bases line up with TRBD2. V was pared by 5 bases and J by 7 bases, with 5 bases of the junction left unmatched. The CDR3 runs 14 residues. Germline V CDR1 and CDR2: LNHDA, SQIVND (reference sequence). The CDR3 bases are TGTGCCAGTAGTTTTCAACTAGCGGGGAATGAGCAGTTCTTC. As protein: CASSFQLAGNEQFF.

The V gene is TRBV19, the J gene TRBJ2-2; tentative D call: TRBD1 (7 bases). V lost 7 bases and J 5 bases, leaving 23 bases between the germline ends. The CDR3 runs to 17 residues. CDR1 is LNHDA and CDR2 is SQIVND in the germline V gene (reference sequence). Here the CDR3 reads CASNLYRRGVITGELFF. The CDR3 DNA reads as TGTGCCAGTAATCTATACCGCAGGGGGGTTATAACCGGGGAGCTGTTTTTT. Filled out from reference TRBV19 and TRBJ2-2, the complete variable domain reads DGGITQSPKYLFRKEGQNVTLSCEQNLNHDAMYWYRQDPGQGLRLIYYSQIVNDFQKGDIAEGYSVSREKKESFPLTVTSAQKNPTAFYLCASNLYRRGVITGELFFGEGSRLTVL.

There are many counts of this clonotype. The V gene is TRBV5-6, the J gene TRBJ2-7; TRBD1 might be the D (5 bases). The V gene's germline CDR1 is SGHDT and CDR2 YYEEEE. The CDR3 has 14 residues. V lost 0 bases and J lost 1, with 8 bases in between. CDR3 DNA: TGTGCCAGCAGCTTGGGACAGCTTTCCTACGAGCAGTACTTC. Its protein is CASSLGQLSYEQYF.

The table lists this clonotype with many counts. This sequence joins TRBV18 and TRBJ2-2; no clear D. Germline-derived CDR1 and CDR2 are KGHSH and LQKENI. V gave up 0 bases and J gave up 5 bases, with 7 bases separating them. The CDR3 runs to 14 residues. The CDR3 bases are TGTGCCAGCTCACCACCGATCAGGACCGGGGAGCTGTTTTTT. Residues: CASSPPIRTGELFF. The full variable domain, in which reference TRBV18 and TRBJ2-2 provide the parts outside the CDR3, is NAGVMQNPRHLVRRRGQEARLRCSPMKGHSHVYWYRQLPEEGLKFMVYLQKENIIDESGMPKERFSAEFPKEGPSILRIQQVVRGDSAAYFCASSPPIRTGELFFGEGSRLTVL.

This clonotype appeared a few times. The V and J genes are TRBV27 and TRBJ1-6; D is unresolved. This CDR3 region has 16 residues. The germline V gene has CDR1 MNHEY and CDR2 SMNVEV (reference sequence). The ends were cut back, 0 bases at V and 4 bases at J, with 10 bases in the middle. CDR3 DNA sequence: TGTGCCAGCAGTTTATCCCGTCAAGGGTATAATTCACCCCTCCACTTT. This gives the protein CASSLSRQGYNSPLHF.

The sample holds many counts of this clonotype. This chain uses TRBV24-1 with TRBJ2-1; the D is unclear. Trimming cost V 0 bases and J 8 bases, with 13 bases left between them. The germline V gene has CDR1 KGHDR and CDR2 SFDVKD. CDR3 length: 15 amino acids. CDR3 sequence: CATSDLRTAGDEQFF. The CDR3 nucleotides are TGTGCCACCAGTGATTTGCGCACCGCTGGCGATGAGCAGTTCTTC.

The chain carries TRBV28 and TRBJ1-5; D gene ambiguous. Germline-derived CDR1 and CDR2 are MDHEN and SYDVKM. The CDR3 is 14 amino acids. V lost 6 bases, J lost 1 base, and 10 bases lay in between. The DNA of the CDR3 is TGTGCCAGCAGCCGGACTGAGAGCAATCAGCCCCAGCATTTT. This translates into CASSRTESNQPQHF.

This clonotype was found many times. The V and J genes are TRBV7-8 and TRBJ1-2; a possible D gene is TRBD1 (5 bases). V was shortened by 1 base and J by 2 bases, with 5 bases between the two germline ends. CDR3 length equals 13 residues. Per germline, CDR1 SGHVS and CDR2 FQNEAQ. CDR3 residues: CASSLGQNYGYTF. The DNA of the CDR3 is TGTGCCAGCAGCTTAGGACAGAACTATGGCTACACCTTC.

The table lists this clonotype with many counts. The CDR3 DNA is TGTGCCAGCAGCTTAGGACAGGGACCCTATGGCTACACCTTC. This translates into CASSLGQGPYGYTF. The rearrangement links TRBV7-2 to TRBJ1-2; 7 nucleotides match TRBD1. Germline CDR1 reads SGHTA; CDR2 reads FQGNSA. CDR3 length: 14 residues. Unmatched junction bases numbered 3, after V lost 1 base and J lost 4 bases.

The CDR3 nucleotides read TGTGCCAGCAGTTTGGACAGGGGCCATGGGACCCAGTACTTC. Protein: CASSLDRGHGTQYF. The chain recombines TRBV27 with TRBJ2-5, with 9 bases matching TRBD1. The germline CDR1 and CDR2 sequences are MNHEY and SMNVEV (reference sequence). Trimming at V came to 3 bases and at J to 7 bases, leaving 6 bases not matched to a gene. This CDR3 comprises 14 residues.